The rows below give T cell receptor beta chains drawn from one sample of a study of blood T cells in healthy people across ages. MiXCR, applied by TCRdb to the 5' RACE reads, yields one record per CDR3 protein. The repertoire has 700,000 to 900,000 distinct CDR3 sequences, roughly 24% of them found once; the top ten carry about 3%. This same sample was also part of a study on T cells of mothers and their children.

The sample consisted of blood. All receptors come from a boy younger than 18 in good health. Each CDR3 is given with its conserved first and last residue. D genes are given only for firm matches. Where a row states a size, it is once, few, many or the class of an expanded clone; other rows omit it.

d_call: NA
v_call: TRBV12-3/TRBV12-4
j_call: TRBJ1-6
clone_size: NA
cdr3_length: 14
cdr3_nt: TGTGCCAGCAGTTTAACAGGCGGACCTTCACCCCTCCACTTT
cdr3_aa: CASSLTGGPSPLHF

d_call: NA
v_call: TRBV7-2
j_call: TRBJ1-1
clone_size: NA
cdr3_length: 14
cdr3_nt: TGTGCCAGCAGCTTTATAGGGTTTGGCACTGAAGCTTTCTTT
cdr3_aa: CASSFIGFGTEAFF

d_call: NA
v_call: TRBV7-3
j_call: TRBJ2-1
clone_size: NA
cdr3_length: 13
cdr3_nt: NA
cdr3_aa: CASSLDFGNEQFF

d_call: TRBD2
v_call: TRBV5-1
j_call: TRBJ2-3
clone_size: few
cdr3_length: 16
cdr3_nt: TGCGCCAGCAGCTTGGGACTAGCGGCCCTCACAGATACGCAGTATTTT
cdr3_aa: CASSLGLAALTDTQYF

d_call: NA
v_call: TRBV29-1
j_call: TRBJ1-1
clone_size: few
cdr3_length: 15
cdr3_nt: TGCAGCGTTCGCATCGAACTACACAGGAACACTGAAGCTTTCTTT
cdr3_aa: CSVRIELHRNTEAFF

d_call: NA
v_call: TRBV30
j_call: TRBJ1-2
clone_size: once
cdr3_length: 16
cdr3_nt: TGTGCCTGGAGTGTACACTCTGCTGCACCTATCTATGGCTACACCTTC
cdr3_aa: CAWSVHSAAPIYGYTF

d_call: NA
v_call: TRBV20-1
j_call: TRBJ2-7
clone_size: few
cdr3_length: 16
cdr3_nt: TGCAGTGCTAGAGGTTCAACCGGGACCGAAACCTACGAGCAGTACTTC
cdr3_aa: CSARGSTGTETYEQYF

d_call: TRBD2
v_call: TRBV11-2
j_call: TRBJ2-7
clone_size: few
cdr3_length: 15
cdr3_nt: TGTGCCAGCAGCTGGACTAGCGGTAACTCCTACGAGCAGTACTTC
cdr3_aa: CASSWTSGNSYEQYF

d_call: NA
v_call: TRBV19
j_call: TRBJ1-1
clone_size: NA
cdr3_length: 15
cdr3_nt: TGTGCCAGTAGTATAGGCCGTGGAGGACTGACGGTAGCTTTCTTT
cdr3_aa: CASSIGRGGLTVAFF

d_call: NA
v_call: TRBV29-1
j_call: TRBJ2-5
clone_size: few
cdr3_length: 14
cdr3_nt: TGCAGCGTTGCCTCACTCCCTACGATGGAGACCCAGTACTTC
cdr3_aa: CSVASLPTMETQYF

d_call: NA
v_call: TRBV11-2
j_call: TRBJ2-5
clone_size: few
cdr3_length: 14
cdr3_nt: TGTGCCAGCAGCTTGTACAGGGTGGGGGAGACCCAGTACTTC
cdr3_aa: CASSLYRVGETQYF

d_call: TRBD2
v_call: TRBV9
j_call: TRBJ2-1
clone_size: NA
cdr3_length: 16
cdr3_nt: TGTGCCAGCAGCGCGGTTAGCGGGGACTCCTCCAATGAGCAGTTCTTC
cdr3_aa: CASSAVSGDSSNEQFF

d_call: NA
v_call: TRBV12-3/TRBV12-4
j_call: TRBJ1-5
clone_size: NA
cdr3_length: 13
cdr3_nt: TGTGCCAGCAGTTTTACCAGGGGTGGGCCCCAGCATTTT
cdr3_aa: CASSFTRGGPQHF

d_call: NA
v_call: TRBV6-1
j_call: TRBJ2-3
clone_size: NA
cdr3_length: 16
cdr3_nt: TGTGCCAGCAGCCGTGGGCAGCCGGGACGCACAGATACGCAGTATTTT
cdr3_aa: CASSRGQPGRTDTQYF

d_call: TRBD2
v_call: TRBV18
j_call: TRBJ2-1
clone_size: NA
cdr3_length: 15
cdr3_nt: TGTGCCAGCTCACCACGGGTTAGCGGGCCCGAAAGGCAGTTCTTC
cdr3_aa: CASSPRVSGPERQFF

d_call: TRBD1
v_call: TRBV6-6
j_call: TRBJ2-2
clone_size: NA
cdr3_length: 13
cdr3_nt: TGTGCCGTACAGGGGCCGGGGACCGGGGAGCTGTTTTTT
cdr3_aa: CAVQGPGTGELFF

d_call: NA
v_call: TRBV6-5
j_call: TRBJ2-7
clone_size: once
cdr3_length: 15
cdr3_nt: TGTGCCAGCAGTAAAACGGGACATAACTTTTACGAGCAGTACTTC
cdr3_aa: CASSKTGHNFYEQYF

d_call: TRBD2
v_call: TRBV29-1
j_call: TRBJ2-7
clone_size: NA
cdr3_length: 13
cdr3_nt: TGCAGCGTTGGTGTTAAGCGGGGTGTCGAGCAGTACTTC
cdr3_aa: CSVGVKRGVEQYF

d_call: NA
v_call: TRBV12-3/TRBV12-4
j_call: TRBJ1-3
clone_size: few
cdr3_length: 15
cdr3_nt: TGTGCCAGCATTAGCAGGGGTTTGGCTGGAAACACCATATATTTT
cdr3_aa: CASISRGLAGNTIYF

d_call: TRBD1
v_call: TRBV12-3/TRBV12-4
j_call: TRBJ1-4
clone_size: NA
cdr3_length: 14
cdr3_nt: TGTGCCAGCAGCCCCTTCAGGGGGATCGGAAAACTGTTTTTT
cdr3_aa: CASSPFRGIGKLFF

d_call: NA
v_call: TRBV29-1
j_call: TRBJ2-5
clone_size: NA
cdr3_length: 16
cdr3_nt: TGCAGCGTCGATACACTAGCTTTCTCGTCTAGGGAGACCCAGTACTTC
cdr3_aa: CSVDTLAFSSRETQYF

d_call: NA
v_call: TRBV20-1
j_call: TRBJ1-3
clone_size: NA
cdr3_length: 16
cdr3_nt: TGCAGTGCTAGAGATCGCGTCTTCTACTCTGGAAACACCATATATTTT
cdr3_aa: CSARDRVFYSGNTIYF

d_call: NA
v_call: TRBV30
j_call: TRBJ2-7
clone_size: NA
cdr3_length: 14
cdr3_nt: TGTGCCTGGAGTCGCGGGGCGAGCTCCTACGAGCAGTACTTC
cdr3_aa: CAWSRGASSYEQYF

d_call: TRBD1
v_call: TRBV12-3/TRBV12-4
j_call: TRBJ1-1
clone_size: NA
cdr3_length: 15
cdr3_nt: TGTGCCAGCAGTTTATGGACAGGGCGGAACACTGAAGCTTTCTTT
cdr3_aa: CASSLWTGRNTEAFF

d_call: NA
v_call: TRBV7-9
j_call: TRBJ2-5
clone_size: few
cdr3_length: 16
cdr3_nt: TGTGCCAGCAGCTTAGCGCCCAGCGGCCTGATGGGAACCCAGTACTTC
cdr3_aa: CASSLAPSGLMGTQYF

d_call: TRBD1
v_call: TRBV7-9
j_call: TRBJ1-1
clone_size: few
cdr3_length: 15
cdr3_nt: TGTGCCAGCAGCTTAGCGCGACAGGGGTACACTGAAGCTTTCTTT
cdr3_aa: CASSLARQGYTEAFF

d_call: NA
v_call: TRBV3-1
j_call: TRBJ2-4
clone_size: NA
cdr3_length: 13
cdr3_nt: TGTGCCAGCAGTCTTGACAGTGGTAACATTCAGTACTTC
cdr3_aa: CASSLDSGNIQYF

d_call: NA
v_call: TRBV11-2
j_call: TRBJ1-2
clone_size: few
cdr3_length: 13
cdr3_nt: TGTGCCAGCAGCGGGGACCCCACGGGGGGCTACACCTTC
cdr3_aa: CASSGDPTGGYTF

d_call: NA
v_call: TRBV10-2
j_call: TRBJ2-4
clone_size: NA
cdr3_length: 15
cdr3_nt: TGCGCCAGCAGTGAAGGAGGGGGGGCGATAGACATTCAGTACTTC
cdr3_aa: CASSEGGGAIDIQYF

d_call: NA
v_call: TRBV15
j_call: TRBJ1-5
clone_size: NA
cdr3_length: 16
cdr3_nt: TGTGCCACCAGCAGAGATATTCCGGGCCGGGGTCAGCCCCAGCATTTT
cdr3_aa: CATSRDIPGRGQPQHF

d_call: NA
v_call: TRBV19
j_call: TRBJ2-5
clone_size: few
cdr3_length: 13
cdr3_nt: TGTGCCAGTAGTGGCTTAGGGGTGAAGACCCAGTACTTC
cdr3_aa: CASSGLGVKTQYF

d_call: TRBD1
v_call: TRBV2
j_call: TRBJ2-3
clone_size: NA
cdr3_length: 17
cdr3_nt: TGTGCCAGTGAGGGGGACAGGGATATTCCTAGCACAGATACGCAGTATTTT
cdr3_aa: CASEGDRDIPSTDTQYF

d_call: NA
v_call: TRBV5-1
j_call: TRBJ1-5
clone_size: NA
cdr3_length: 13
cdr3_nt: TGCGCCAGCAGCTTGAGTGGGCGGGAGCCCCAGCATTTT
cdr3_aa: CASSLSGREPQHF

d_call: NA
v_call: TRBV29-1
j_call: TRBJ2-7
clone_size: NA
cdr3_length: 12
cdr3_nt: TGCAGCATCCCCTCAAAGACCTACGAGCAGTACTTC
cdr3_aa: CSIPSKTYEQYF

d_call: TRBD1
v_call: TRBV29-1
j_call: TRBJ2-7
clone_size: few
cdr3_length: 14
cdr3_nt: TGCAGCGTTGATTCTGGACAGGGTCTTTACGAGCAGTACTTC
cdr3_aa: CSVDSGQGLYEQYF

d_call: NA
v_call: TRBV7-4
j_call: TRBJ2-6
clone_size: NA
cdr3_length: 15
cdr3_nt: TGTGCCAGCAGCGTAGTGGGGGCTGGGGCCAACGTCCTGACTTTC
cdr3_aa: CASSVVGAGANVLTF

d_call: NA
v_call: TRBV28
j_call: TRBJ1-2
clone_size: NA
cdr3_length: 14
cdr3_nt: TGTGCCAGCAGTGAATCCGGCCCTGCCTATGGCTACACCTTC
cdr3_aa: CASSESGPAYGYTF

d_call: NA
v_call: TRBV6-1
j_call: TRBJ2-5
clone_size: NA
cdr3_length: 13
cdr3_nt: TGTGCCAGCAGTGACTCGGACAGAGAGACCCAGTACTTC
cdr3_aa: CASSDSDRETQYF

d_call: TRBD1
v_call: TRBV4-2
j_call: TRBJ1-4
clone_size: few
cdr3_length: 14
cdr3_nt: TGTGCCAGCAGCGCCAGGGGGGAGAATGAAAAACTGTTTTTT
cdr3_aa: CASSARGENEKLFF

d_call: NA
v_call: TRBV6-1
j_call: TRBJ1-1
clone_size: few
cdr3_length: 12
cdr3_nt: TGTGCCAGCAATTTTGGGAACACTGAAGCTTTCTTT
cdr3_aa: CASNFGNTEAFF

d_call: NA
v_call: TRBV12-3/TRBV12-4
j_call: TRBJ2-2
clone_size: few
cdr3_length: 19
cdr3_nt: TGTGCTAGCAGCCCACTGGGCAGGGGATCTTATGCGAACACCGGGGAGCTGTTTTTT
cdr3_aa: CASSPLGRGSYANTGELFF

d_call: NA
v_call: TRBV25-1
j_call: TRBJ2-5
clone_size: few
cdr3_length: 16
cdr3_nt: TGTGCCAGCAGTGAATTAGGCAGGGATACGGAGGAGACCCAGTACTTC
cdr3_aa: CASSELGRDTEETQYF

d_call: TRBD1
v_call: TRBV6-6
j_call: TRBJ2-5
clone_size: NA
cdr3_length: 14
cdr3_nt: TGTGCCAGCAGTTCCCCTCGGACAGGGGGCTTCTCGTACTTC
cdr3_aa: CASSSPRTGGFSYF

d_call: NA
v_call: TRBV5-1
j_call: TRBJ2-1
clone_size: NA
cdr3_length: 15
cdr3_nt: TGCGCCAGCAGCTTGAGGGGGGCCCCCTACAATGAGCAGTTCTTC
cdr3_aa: CASSLRGAPYNEQFF

d_call: TRBD2
v_call: TRBV12-3/TRBV12-4
j_call: TRBJ2-1
clone_size: NA
cdr3_length: 15
cdr3_nt: TGTGCCAGCAGTCCTAGCGGGGGCCTGCTCCGTTATCCGTTCTTC
cdr3_aa: CASSPSGGLLRYPFF

d_call: TRBD1
v_call: TRBV3-1
j_call: TRBJ2-7
clone_size: few
cdr3_length: 14
cdr3_nt: TGTGCCAGCAGCCAAGCAGGGGGATTCTACGAGCAGTACTTC
cdr3_aa: CASSQAGGFYEQYF

d_call: TRBD2
v_call: TRBV9
j_call: TRBJ2-5
clone_size: NA
cdr3_length: 16
cdr3_nt: TGTGCCAGCAGCGTATCGCCTAGCGGGGGGGAAGAGACCCAGTACTTC
cdr3_aa: CASSVSPSGGEETQYF

d_call: TRBD2
v_call: TRBV7-9
j_call: TRBJ2-7
clone_size: few
cdr3_length: 13
cdr3_nt: TGTGCCAGCCGGGCGACTAGCGGCTACGAGCAGTACTTC
cdr3_aa: CASRATSGYEQYF

d_call: NA
v_call: TRBV7-9
j_call: TRBJ2-4
clone_size: NA
cdr3_length: 15
cdr3_nt: TGTGCCAGCAGCCTTTACAGCTTAGCCAAAAACATTCAGTACTTC
cdr3_aa: CASSLYSLAKNIQYF

d_call: TRBD1
v_call: TRBV28
j_call: TRBJ2-5
clone_size: NA
cdr3_length: 17
cdr3_nt: TGTGCCAGCACCTCTTCGGGCAGGGGGAGCCTGAGGGAGACCCAGTACTTC
cdr3_aa: CASTSSGRGSLRETQYF

d_call: TRBD2
v_call: TRBV4-1
j_call: TRBJ2-1
clone_size: NA
cdr3_length: 16
cdr3_nt: TGCGCCAGCAGCCAAGCAGTTGGCGGGGGGAAGAATGAGCAGTTCTTC
cdr3_aa: CASSQAVGGGKNEQFF

d_call: TRBD2
v_call: TRBV6-4
j_call: TRBJ2-1
clone_size: NA
cdr3_length: 21
cdr3_nt: TGTGCCAGCAGTACTTTAAGGATATTAAAAGAGTTGGCGGGGGGGACCAATGAGCAGTTCTTC
cdr3_aa: CASSTLRILKELAGGTNEQFF

d_call: TRBD1
v_call: TRBV20-1
j_call: TRBJ2-7
clone_size: NA
cdr3_length: 14
cdr3_nt: TGCAGTGCAAAGACCGGGACAGGGCATCTCGAGCAGTACTTC
cdr3_aa: CSAKTGTGHLEQYF

d_call: TRBD2
v_call: TRBV9
j_call: TRBJ2-1
clone_size: many
cdr3_length: 17
cdr3_nt: TGTGCCAGCAGCGTAGACGGGGGGGCCGCTTCCTACAATGAGCAGTTCTTC
cdr3_aa: CASSVDGGAASYNEQFF